This T cell receptor beta chain was captured by sequencing in a study of T cell repertoires in cytomegalovirus infection. TCRdb used MiXCR to reprocess the reads, holding one entry per CDR3 protein. Found here are roughly 170,000 distinct CDR3 sequences, 20% to 25% of them singletons; the top ten hold around a quarter. Study-level points and caveats: CMV carriers with the relevant HLA were identified by cumulative public TCR beta family frequency.

Regarding this clonotype: Its antigen is unidentified.

Per germline, CDR1 SEHNR and CDR2 FQNEAQ (reference sequence). This CDR3 comprises 13 residues. V was cut by 5 bases and J by 8 bases, with 12 bases left in between. The clonotype originates from a human donor in good health (CMV status not recorded). Some clones in this sample may be carry-over from other donors' samples. The rearrangement joins TRBV7-9 to TRBJ1-4; D unclear. The sample was CD8+ T cells from cultured PBMCs, taken from culture after CMV antigen stimulation. This CDR3 is CASSTSGNEKLFF. CDR3 sequence (DNA): TGTGCCAGCAGCACGTCCGGAAACGAAAAACTGTTTTTT.